This T cell receptor beta chain was sequenced in a study of T cell responses to AZD1222 COVID-19 vaccine. CDR3 size: 16 residues. The J segment lost 7 bases and the V segment lost 2 bases, leaving 3 bases of the junction unmatched. The germline V gene has CDR1 LGHNA and CDR2 YSLEER. Generated by immunoSEQ multiplex PCR, the TCRdb table keeps only in-frame clones and is missing some. The table lists roughly 150,000 clones, around nine tenths of them singletons. The clonotype was recovered from an adult in good health. Sequenced here: peripheral blood, sampled on day 0 of AZD1222 vaccination. The V and J genes are TRBV4-3 and TRBJ2-1; TRBD2 agrees at 15 bases. The CDR3 DNA follows: TGCGCCAGCAGCCAATTGGGACTAGCGGGGGGAAATGAGCAGTTCTTC. Residues: CASSQLGLAGGNEQFF.